Listed here are 30 T cell receptor beta chains from one sample, sequenced in a study of shared clonotypes between healthy human individuals. TCRdb's copy holds only in-frame clones and misses some; the assay was immunoSEQ multiplex PCR. Among around 2,000,000 clones listed, approximately 94% were seen once. Naive CD8 cells, CD45RO-negative and positively selected for CCR7, excluded terminally differentiated effector memory CD45RA+ cells. Sequencing was performed on naive CD8+ T cells from PBMCs. The receptors were sampled from a man between 18 and 35 years old in good health. Some clones in this sample may be carry-over from other donors' samples.

This sequence joins TRBV5-4 and TRBJ2-3; D may correspond to TRBD1 or TRBD2 (5 bases each). Germline CDR1 and CDR2: SGHNT and YYREEE (reference sequence). V lost 1 base to trimming and J lost 0 bases, with 18 bases between them. This CDR3 is built from 18 residues. The CDR3 loop reads CASSLLGVPVTSTDTQYF. The CDR3 DNA reads as TGTGCCAGCAGCTTGTTGGGGGTGCCCGTTACTAGCACAGATACGCAGTATTTT.

The gene calls are TRBV5-1 and TRBJ1-1; weak D call: TRBD1 (5 bases). Germline lookup yields CDR1 SGHRS and CDR2 YFSETQ. The CDR3 length is 16 residues. V dropped 4 bases and J dropped 0 bases, with 16 bases sitting between them. The CDR3 loop reads CASSLPAGHMNTEAFF. Here the CDR3 DNA reads TGCGCCAGCAGCCTCCCCGCAGGGCACATGAACACTGAAGCTTTCTTT.

The chain is built from TRBV9 and TRBJ1-1, with D uncertain. This CDR3 has 12 residues. The V gene lost 4 bases and the J gene lost 6 bases, with 10 bases spanning the gap. From germline, CDR1 is SGDLS and CDR2 YYNGEE. CDR3 sequence: CASSLPSPEAFF. The DNA for the CDR3 is TGTGCCAGCAGCCTCCCCTCCCCTGAAGCTTTCTTT.

Remarks on this clone: The sample has other DNA sequences that encode this CDR3 too. CDR3 sequence reads: CASSPRGSSYNEQFF. CDR3 DNA sequence: TGTGCCAGCAGCCCCCGAGGGAGCTCCTACAATGAGCAGTTCTTC. The chain recombines TRBV9 with TRBJ2-1; possibly TRBD2 for D (5 bases). This CDR3 region has 15 residues. Germline V CDR1 and CDR2: SGDLS, YYNGEE. Trimming stripped 4 bases from V and 0 bases from J, with 11 bases between.

V and J are TRBV2 and TRBJ2-6; 10 positions match TRBD1. The CDR3 is made up of 16 amino acids. Germline values: CDR1 SNHLY, CDR2 FYNNEI. Unmatched junction bases numbered 3, after V lost 7 bases and J lost 0 bases. Here the CDR3 reads CASKGQGISGANVLTF. As DNA, the CDR3 is TGTGCCAGCAAGGGACAGGGGATCTCTGGGGCCAACGTCCTGACTTTC. Full variable domain (missing parts from reference TRBV2 and TRBJ2-6): EPEVTQTPSHQVTQMGQEVILRCVPISNHLYFYWYRQILGQKVEFLVSFYNNEISEKSEIFDDQFSVERPDGSNFTLKIRSTKLEDSAMYFCASKGQGISGANVLTFGAGSRLTVL.

The V call is TRBV4-1, the J call TRBJ1-3; D possibly corresponds to TRBD1 (6 bases). Germline V gives CDR1 MGHRA, CDR2 YSYEKL. Trimming shortened V by 4 bases and J by 0 bases, and 22 bases separated the two germline ends. The CDR3 extends over 19 amino acids. CDR3 coding DNA: TGCGCCAGCAGCCCCCTCAGGAGTGGGACACCGTTCTCTGGAAACACCATATATTTT. It codes for CASSPLRSGTPFSGNTIYF.

The chain couples TRBV29-1 to TRBJ2-7; TRBD2 matches 14 bases. The trim removed 4 bases at V and 4 bases at J, leaving 3 bases unmatched. The CDR3 is 14 residues long. Germline loops: CDR1 SQVTM, CDR2 ANQGSEA. The CDR3 DNA sequence: TGCAGCGTTGCGAGGACTAGCGGGGGGTACGAGCAGTACTTC. Translating gives CSVARTSGGYEQYF.

To note about this clone: This CDR3 is also generated by other DNA sequences in the sample. This chain joins TRBV7-8 and TRBJ2-1; D not resolved. The germline V and J ends were trimmed by 5 bases and 6 bases, with 8 bases remaining between them. The CDR3 covers 12 residues. CDR1 and CDR2 (germline): SGHVS, FQNEAQ. The CDR3 protein is CASSLVGNEQFF. The CDR3 DNA sequence: TGTGCCAGCAGCCTTGTGGGCAATGAGCAGTTCTTC.

The V gene is TRBV9, the J gene TRBJ2-7; 8 bases match TRBD1. Germline V gene sequence: CDR1 SGDLS, CDR2 YYNGEE. J lost 7 bases, V lost 3 bases, and 9 bases had no gene match. This CDR3 contains 14 residues. As DNA, the CDR3 is TGTGCCAGCAGCGCCTCGAACAGGGGGTTAGAGCAGTACTTC. This sequence encodes CASSASNRGLEQYF.

The V gene is TRBV28, the J gene TRBJ2-3; 7 bases fit TRBD1. V lost 6 bases and J lost 0; bases outside the gene matches: 18. CDR3 length: 19 amino acids. The germline CDR1 and CDR2 sequences are MDHEN and SYDVKM. The CDR3 DNA is TGTGCCAGCAGCCGAGCAGGGACAGATTTAAGAGGTAGCACAGATACGCAGTATTTT. Encoded protein: CASSRAGTDLRGSTDTQYF.

The chain recombines TRBV10-3 with TRBJ1-2; D call uncertain. This CDR3 contains 16 residues. V was pared by 0 bases and J by 4 bases, with 15 bases between. The germline V gene has CDR1 ENHRY and CDR2 SYGVKD. Here the CDR3 DNA reads TGTGCCATCAGTGAGTCGAGTGCGCCCACGGGCTATGGCTACACCTTC. Protein: CAISESSAPTGYGYTF.

This clone was detected once. This chain joins TRBV2 and TRBJ2-7; 7 bases fit TRBD1. This CDR3 region has 14 residues. Looked up from germline, CDR1 is SNHLY and CDR2 is FYNNEI. The J segment lost 3 bases and the V segment lost 8 bases, leaving 10 bases of the junction unmatched. The CDR3: CASVLDPGGYEQYF. Written as DNA, the CDR3 is TGTGCCAGCGTACTTGATCCAGGGGGCTACGAGCAGTACTTC.

This rearrangement joins TRBV5-6 to TRBJ1-1; 7 bases agree with TRBD1. V trimming: 6 bases; J trimming: 1 base; junction bases outside the gene matches: 9. CDR1 is SGHDT and CDR2 is YYEEEE in the germline V gene. CDR3 length: 15 amino acids. CDR3 residues: CASNRGQNTNTEAFF. CDR3 coding DNA: TGTGCCAGCAACCGGGGACAGAACACGAACACTGAAGCTTTCTTT.

V is TRBV5-6 and J is TRBJ2-1; D possibly matches TRBD1 or TRBD2 (5 bases each). The CDR3 has 13 amino acids. The germline V gene encodes CDR1 SGHDT and CDR2 YYEEEE. V was clipped by 3 bases and J by 7 bases, with 11 bases between them. The CDR3 nucleotides are TGTGCCAGCAGCTGGGGACCGGGGAATGAGCAGTTCTTC. It codes for CASSWGPGNEQFF. Supplemented by reference TRBV5-6 and TRBJ2-1, the full variable domain reads DAGVTQSPTHLIKTRGQQVTLRCSPKSGHDTVSWYQQALGQGPQFIFQYYEEEERQRGNFPDRFSGHQFPNYSSELNVNALLLGDSALYLCASSWGPGNEQFFGPGTRLTVL.

Concerning this clone: The sample contains more than one DNA sequence encoding this CDR3. J is TRBJ2-3 and V is TRBV27; 12 bases align to TRBD2. J was trimmed by 6 bases and V by 2 bases; bases with no gene match: 6. Germline loops: CDR1 MNHEY, CDR2 SMNVEV (reference sequence). The length of the CDR3 is 16 residues. CDR3 sequence reads: CASSLLLAGGPDTQYF. In nucleotides, the CDR3 is TGTGCCAGCAGTTTACTTCTAGCGGGAGGGCCGGATACGCAGTATTTT.

This sequence joins TRBV29-1 and TRBJ2-5; the D gene is possibly TRBD2 (5 bases). The CDR3 consists of 13 residues. The V end lost 3 bases, the J end lost 4 bases, and 12 bases lay between the germline ends. CDR1 SQVTM and CDR2 ANQGSEA come from the germline V gene. The CDR3 is CSVDLASPETQYF. DNA of the CDR3: TGCAGCGTTGACCTAGCCTCCCCAGAGACCCAGTACTTC.

V gene TRBV11-3 combines with J gene TRBJ2-1, with D perhaps matching TRBD2 (6 bases). Trimming left V 4 bases short and J 3 bases short, with 13 bases between. The CDR3 loop spans 15 amino acids. CDR1 and CDR2 (germline): SGHNT, YENEEA. DNA of the CDR3: TGTGCCAGCAGCTCTTACACGGGGGACTACAATGAGCAGTTCTTC. It encodes CASSSYTGDYNEQFF.

The chain is built from TRBV5-4 and TRBJ1-1; D possibly corresponds to TRBD1 (6 bases). The CDR3 is 15 residues long. V was clipped by 4 bases and J by 0 bases, with 13 bases between them. CDR1 is SGHNT and CDR2 is YYREEE in the germline V gene (reference sequence). In nucleotides, the CDR3 is TGTGCCAGCAGCGAGTTGGGACAAATGAACACTGAAGCTTTCTTT. Amino acids: CASSELGQMNTEAFF.

The chain joins TRBV30 to TRBJ1-2; no reliable D call. This CDR3 region has 14 residues. Trimming left V 1 base short and J 8 bases short, with 17 bases between. In germline, CDR1 is GTSNPN, CDR2 SVGIG (reference sequence). Written as DNA, the CDR3 is TGTGCCTGGAGTGCCTCTCCGGACGTAGAGGGCTACACCTTC. Translated: CAWSASPDVEGYTF.

About this clone itself: This same CDR3 is encoded by further DNA sequences in the sample. CDR3 in amino acids: CASSITGGSTDTQYF. CDR3 in DNA: TGTGCCAGTAGTATAACGGGGGGTAGCACAGATACGCAGTATTTT. This rearrangement joins TRBV19 to TRBJ2-3, with TRBD2 matching 7 bases. Looked up from germline, CDR1 is LNHDA and CDR2 is SQIVND (reference sequence). There are 15 residues in the CDR3. The V segment lost 2 bases and the J segment 0 bases; nucleotides outside the gene matches: 2. Full variable domain (missing parts from reference TRBV19 and TRBJ2-3): DGGITQSPKYLFRKEGQNVTLSCEQNLNHDAMYWYRQDPGQGLRLIYYSQIVNDFQKGDIAEGYSVSREKKESFPLTVTSAQKNPTAFYLCASSITGGSTDTQYFGPGTRLTVL.

The chain couples TRBV7-8 to TRBJ2-2; tentatively, D is TRBD1 (5 bases). The CDR3 extends over 14 amino acids. Looked up from germline, CDR1 is SGHVS and CDR2 is FQNEAQ. V lost 1 base and J lost 3, with 6 bases in between. CDR3: CASSLVRDTGELFF. CDR3 in DNA: TGTGCCAGCAGCTTAGTCAGGGACACCGGGGAGCTGTTTTTT.

The chain recombines TRBV5-1 with TRBJ2-6; tentative D call: TRBD2 (6 bases). Germline V gene lookup returns CDR1 SGHRS and CDR2 YFSETQ. This CDR3 has 16 amino acids. Trimming cost V 0 bases and J 3 bases, with 10 bases left between them. CDR3 region: CASSLAGGGGANVLTF. For the CDR3, the DNA is TGCGCCAGCAGCTTGGCCGGGGGAGGTGGGGCCAACGTCCTGACTTTC.

The V call is TRBV19, the J call TRBJ2-7; the D is unclear. Germline V gene sequence: CDR1 LNHDA, CDR2 SQIVND (reference sequence). V lost 3 bases, J lost 2 bases, and 14 bases lay in between. The CDR3 contains 15 residues. CDR3 amino acids: CASSIDAAGPYEQYF. CDR3 nucleotides: TGTGCCAGTAGTATTGATGCCGCAGGACCCTACGAGCAGTACTTC.

The chain couples TRBV28 to TRBJ2-7; D is tentatively TRBD1 or TRBD2 (5 bases each). Germline assignment: CDR1 MDHEN and CDR2 SYDVKM. CDR3 length equals 18 residues. Trimming pared 5 bases from V and 0 bases from J, leaving 23 bases between. CDR3 in DNA: TGTGCCAGCAGTCGCCGCTCAGACAGTCAGGGACCCTCCTACGAGCAGTACTTC. Protein sequence: CASSRRSDSQGPSYEQYF.

The J gene is TRBJ2-7, the V gene TRBV4-1; D unresolved. This CDR3 contains 13 residues. V lost 0 bases and J lost 12, with 15 bases in between. Germline values: CDR1 MGHRA, CDR2 YSYEKL. The CDR3: CASSQDRFQRLYF. Written as DNA, the CDR3 is TGCGCCAGCAGCCAAGATCGGTTCCAACGTCTGTACTTC.

This chain uses TRBV7-9 with TRBJ2-7; 11 positions agree with TRBD2. Per germline, CDR1 SEHNR and CDR2 FQNEAQ (reference sequence). V was pared by 1 base and J by 3 bases, with 8 bases of the junction left unmatched. CDR3 size: 17 residues. The CDR3 region is CASSLVELAGAYYEQYF. DNA of the CDR3: TGTGCCAGCAGCTTAGTAGAACTAGCGGGAGCCTACTACGAGCAGTACTTC.

Concerning this clone itself: This same CDR3 is encoded by further DNA sequences in the sample. This sequence joins TRBV28 and TRBJ2-7; D is unresolved. Germline-derived CDR1 and CDR2 are MDHEN and SYDVKM. The germline V and J ends were trimmed by 3 bases and 4 bases, with 4 bases remaining between them. The CDR3 totals 11 residues. The CDR3 loop reads CASSLAYEQYF. DNA of the CDR3: TGTGCCAGCAGTTTGGCTTACGAGCAGTACTTC.

As for this clone: Other nucleotide sequences from this sample produce the same CDR3. The V gene is TRBV5-4, the J gene TRBJ2-7; 8 bases agree with TRBD2. The CDR3 spans 14 residues. Per germline, CDR1 SGHNT and CDR2 YYREEE (reference sequence). J gave up 1 base and V 2 bases, and 2 bases lay outside the gene matches. CDR3 nucleotide sequence: TGTGCCAGCAGCTTCAGCGGGAGTTCCTACGAGCAGTACTTC. Its protein is CASSFSGSSYEQYF.

This clone was seen a single time. The chain joins TRBV28 to TRBJ1-5; 9 bases are shared with TRBD1. The CDR3 is 16 residues long. Germline V CDR1 and CDR2: MDHEN, SYDVKM. The V gene end was trimmed by 3 bases and the J gene end by 7 bases; junction bases not matched to a gene: 10. The CDR3 DNA is TGTGCCAGCAGTTTGCCTCACAGGGGGCTGGAGCAGCCCCAGCATTTT. Its protein product is CASSLPHRGLEQPQHF.

This chain connects TRBV7-6 to TRBJ2-3; 9 positions match TRBD1. Germline CDR1 SGHVS, CDR2 FNYEAQ. Unmatched junction bases numbered 4, after V lost 2 bases and J lost 7 bases. CDR3 length: 14 residues. The CDR3 nucleotides are TGTGCCAGCAGCTTACGACAGGGGGAGAATACGCAGTATTTT. Translating it yields CASSLRQGENTQYF. Full variable domain (rest looked up from reference TRBV7-6 and TRBJ2-3): GAGVSQSPRYKVTKRGQDVALRCDPISGHVSLYWYRQALGQGPEFLTYFNYEAQQDKSGLPNDRFSAERPEGSISTLTIQRTEQRDSAMYRCASSLRQGENTQYFGPGTRLTVL.